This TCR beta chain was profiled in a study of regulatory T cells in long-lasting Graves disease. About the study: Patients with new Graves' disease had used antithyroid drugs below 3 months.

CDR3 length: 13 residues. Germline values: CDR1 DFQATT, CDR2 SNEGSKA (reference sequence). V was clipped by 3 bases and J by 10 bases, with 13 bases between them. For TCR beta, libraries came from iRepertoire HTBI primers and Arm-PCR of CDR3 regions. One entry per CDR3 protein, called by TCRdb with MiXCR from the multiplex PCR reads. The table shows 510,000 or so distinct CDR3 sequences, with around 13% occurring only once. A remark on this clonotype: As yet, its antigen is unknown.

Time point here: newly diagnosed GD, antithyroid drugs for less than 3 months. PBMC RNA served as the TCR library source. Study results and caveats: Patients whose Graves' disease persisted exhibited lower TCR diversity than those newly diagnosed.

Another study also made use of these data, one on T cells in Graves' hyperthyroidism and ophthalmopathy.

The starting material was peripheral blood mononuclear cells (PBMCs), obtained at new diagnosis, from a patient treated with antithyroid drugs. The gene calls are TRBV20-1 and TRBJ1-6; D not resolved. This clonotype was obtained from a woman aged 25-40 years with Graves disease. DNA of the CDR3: TGCAGTGCTAGGCAGTTGGGTCGCTCACCCCTCCACTTT. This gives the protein CSARQLGRSPLHF.